What follows describes a single TCR beta chain. The sample comes from a study of blood T cell repertoires in COVID-19. Everyone who took part was roughly 18 to 95 years old, and they came from about 23 US areas. Cohorts were based on clinical histories the participants reported. Symptom resolution, clearance, or two negative PCRs marked the recovered donors of Cohort 3. Some clones are missing from TCRdb's copy, which holds only in-frame ones; the method was immunoSEQ multiplex PCR. The table lists over 250,000 clones, roughly 87% of them singletons. CDR3 size: 18 residues. V was cut by 4 bases and J by 8 bases, with 27 bases left in between. CDR1 and CDR2 from the germline V gene are SGHTS and YDEGEE.

Sequencing input: PBMCs or T cells enriched from blood (not recorded which). The sequence came from a woman aged 18-29 years who had recovered from COVID-19. The rearrangement uses TRBV5-8 and TRBJ1-4; a weak D match, TRBD1 (6 bases). The CDR3 region has the DNA TGTGCCAGCAGCCGTTCGACAGGCTCGCACGCGGATAGCGAAAAACTGTTTTTT. It yields the protein CASSRSTGSHADSEKLFF.